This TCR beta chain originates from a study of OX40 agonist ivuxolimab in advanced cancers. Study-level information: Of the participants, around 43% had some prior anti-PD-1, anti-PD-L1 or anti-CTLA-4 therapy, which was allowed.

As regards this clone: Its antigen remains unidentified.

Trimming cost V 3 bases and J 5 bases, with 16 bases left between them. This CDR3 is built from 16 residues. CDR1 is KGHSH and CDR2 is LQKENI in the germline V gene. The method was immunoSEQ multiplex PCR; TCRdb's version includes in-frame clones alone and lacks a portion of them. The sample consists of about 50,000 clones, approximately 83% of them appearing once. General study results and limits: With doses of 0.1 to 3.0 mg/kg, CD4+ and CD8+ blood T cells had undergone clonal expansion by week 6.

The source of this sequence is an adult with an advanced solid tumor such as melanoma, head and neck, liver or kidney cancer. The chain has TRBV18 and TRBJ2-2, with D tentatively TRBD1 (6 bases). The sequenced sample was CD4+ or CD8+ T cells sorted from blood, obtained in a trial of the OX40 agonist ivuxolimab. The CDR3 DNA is TGTGCCAGCTCACCTTACGGACAGAAGAGGACCGGGGAGCTGTTTTTT. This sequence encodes CASSPYGQKRTGELFF.